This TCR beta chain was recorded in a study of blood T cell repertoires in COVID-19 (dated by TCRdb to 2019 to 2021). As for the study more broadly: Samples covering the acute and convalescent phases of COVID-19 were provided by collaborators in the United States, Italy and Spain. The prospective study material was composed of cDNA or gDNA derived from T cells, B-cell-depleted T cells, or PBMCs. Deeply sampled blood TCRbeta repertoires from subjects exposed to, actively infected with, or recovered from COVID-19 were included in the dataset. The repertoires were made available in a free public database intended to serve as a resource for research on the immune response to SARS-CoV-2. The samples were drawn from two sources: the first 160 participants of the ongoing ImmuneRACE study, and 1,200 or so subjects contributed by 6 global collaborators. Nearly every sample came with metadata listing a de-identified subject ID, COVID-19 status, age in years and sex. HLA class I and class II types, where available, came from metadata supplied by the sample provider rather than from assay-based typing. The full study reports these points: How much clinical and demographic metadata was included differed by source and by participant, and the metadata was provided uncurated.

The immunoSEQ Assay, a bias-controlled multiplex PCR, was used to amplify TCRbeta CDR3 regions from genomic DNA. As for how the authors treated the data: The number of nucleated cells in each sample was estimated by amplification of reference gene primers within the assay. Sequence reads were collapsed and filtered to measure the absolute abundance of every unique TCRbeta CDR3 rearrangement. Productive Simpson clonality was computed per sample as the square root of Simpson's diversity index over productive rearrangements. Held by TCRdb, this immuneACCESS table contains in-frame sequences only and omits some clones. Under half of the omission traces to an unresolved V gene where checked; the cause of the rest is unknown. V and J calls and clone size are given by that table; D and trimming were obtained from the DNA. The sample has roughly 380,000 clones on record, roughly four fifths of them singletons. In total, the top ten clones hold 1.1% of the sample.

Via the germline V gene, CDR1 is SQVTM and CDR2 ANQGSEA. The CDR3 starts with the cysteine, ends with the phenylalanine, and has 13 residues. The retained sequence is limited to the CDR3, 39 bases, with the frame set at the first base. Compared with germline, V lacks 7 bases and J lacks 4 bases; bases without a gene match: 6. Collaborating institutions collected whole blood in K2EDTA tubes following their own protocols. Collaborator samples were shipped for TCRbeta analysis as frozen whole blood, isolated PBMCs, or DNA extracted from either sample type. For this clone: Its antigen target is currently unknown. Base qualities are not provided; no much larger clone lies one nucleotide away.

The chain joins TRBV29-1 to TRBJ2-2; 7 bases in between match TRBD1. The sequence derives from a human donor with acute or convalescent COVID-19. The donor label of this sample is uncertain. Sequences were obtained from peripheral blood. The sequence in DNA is TGCAGCGGCGTGGGGACAGTCACCGGGGAGCTGTTTTTT. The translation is CSGVGTVTGELFF.